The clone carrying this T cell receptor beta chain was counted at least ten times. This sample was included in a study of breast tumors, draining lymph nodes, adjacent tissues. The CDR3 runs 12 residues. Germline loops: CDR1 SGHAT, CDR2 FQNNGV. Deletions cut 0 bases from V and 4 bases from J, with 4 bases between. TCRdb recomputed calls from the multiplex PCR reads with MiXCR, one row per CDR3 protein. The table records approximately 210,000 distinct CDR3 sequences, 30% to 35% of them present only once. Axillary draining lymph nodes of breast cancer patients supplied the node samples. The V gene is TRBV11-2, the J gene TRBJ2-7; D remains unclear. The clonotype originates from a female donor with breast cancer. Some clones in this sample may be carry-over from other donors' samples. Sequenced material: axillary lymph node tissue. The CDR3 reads CASSLDWYEQYF. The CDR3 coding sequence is TGTGCCAGCAGCTTAGATTGGTACGAGCAGTACTTC.